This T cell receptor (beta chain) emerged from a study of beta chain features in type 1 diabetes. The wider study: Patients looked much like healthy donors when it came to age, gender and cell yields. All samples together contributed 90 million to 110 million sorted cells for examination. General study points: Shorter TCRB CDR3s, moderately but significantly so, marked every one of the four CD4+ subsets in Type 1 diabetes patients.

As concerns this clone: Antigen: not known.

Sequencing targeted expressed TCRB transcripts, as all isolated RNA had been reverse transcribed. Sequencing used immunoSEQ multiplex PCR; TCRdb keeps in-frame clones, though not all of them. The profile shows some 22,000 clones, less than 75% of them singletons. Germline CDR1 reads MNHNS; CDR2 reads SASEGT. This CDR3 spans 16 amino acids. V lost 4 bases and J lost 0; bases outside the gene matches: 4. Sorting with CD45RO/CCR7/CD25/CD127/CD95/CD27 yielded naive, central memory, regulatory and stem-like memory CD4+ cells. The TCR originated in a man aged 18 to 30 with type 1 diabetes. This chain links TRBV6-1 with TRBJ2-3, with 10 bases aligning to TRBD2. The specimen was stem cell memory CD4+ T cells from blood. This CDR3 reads CASSAMTSGSTDTQYF. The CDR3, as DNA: TGTGCCAGCAGTGCTATGACTAGCGGGAGCACAGATACGCAGTATTTT.